This record covers a single T cell receptor (beta chain). Its cognate antigen is unknown. The sample comes from a study of cytomegalovirus exposure and HLA in healthy donors. Study overall: From HLA-typed donors, an early data release held around 85 million unique TCRs. Findings and caveats of the study: Later analysis revealed greater clonal expansion in HLA-associated TCR beta chains than in equally common others. Rates of TCR association differed by HLA locus in a later analysis, with DRB1 highest and HLA-C lowest. The authors listed approximately 160 TCR beta chains as cytomegalovirus-associated.

CDR1 is MNHNY, CDR2 SVGAGI, per germline (reference sequence). The CDR3 has 13 amino acids. V was trimmed by 2 bases and J by 13 bases, leaving 15 bases between them. Researchers ran the PCR with 60 Vbeta and 13 Jbeta primers. Here immunoSEQ multiplex PCR was the method, and the copy in TCRdb shows in-frame clones only, minus some. The sample has roughly 100,000 clones; 9.5% to 15% are singletons. The TCR sequence derives from a man aged 35-49 years in good health and CMV-seropositive. The chain uses TRBV6-6 and TRBJ2-1; D is ambiguous. Sequenced sample: PBMCs. The CDR3 sequence is CASSYESSRSQFF. Written as DNA, the CDR3 is TGTGCCAGCAGTTACGAGAGTAGCCGCTCTCAGTTCTTC.